These T cell receptor beta chains were read from a single sample in a study of breast tumors, draining lymph nodes, adjacent tissues. TCRdb reprocessed the multiplex PCR reads via MiXCR and lists one record per CDR3 protein. The repertoire holds 150,000 to 200,000 distinct CDR3 sequences, with approximately 30% as singletons. The sequencing input was axillary lymph node tissue. The source of these receptors is a female donor with breast cancer. Some clones in this sample may be carry-over from other donors' samples. The CDR3 runs from the conserved cysteine through the conserved F or W. Each record gives: J gene, V gene, CDR3 protein.

>TRBJ2-7|TRBV20-1
CSATRTSGADYEQYF
>TRBJ2-7|TRBV24-1
CATSEGGGSYEQYF
>TRBJ2-5|TRBV6-1
CASRGPGETQYF
>TRBJ2-2|TRBV28
CASTLDGGELFF
>TRBJ2-1|TRBV20-1
CSAPRRTSGSGVYNEQFF
>TRBJ2-7|TRBV18
CASSSSEAEQYF
>TRBJ2-7|TRBV5-4
CASSLGLAGGSSYEQYF
>TRBJ2-5|TRBV7-8
CASSPKVGLGETQYF
>TRBJ2-3|TRBV6-2/TRBV6-3
CASSLGAGDTQYF
>TRBJ2-2|TRBV24-1
CATSVGTRAGELFF
>TRBJ2-3|TRBV5-8
CASSHRDGYVGDTQYF
>TRBJ2-7|TRBV12-3/TRBV12-4
CASSSDLTRAGQYF
>TRBJ2-5|TRBV7-8
CASSLGAQPAFQETQYF
>TRBJ2-2|TRBV7-7
CVSSPMPRAGGPGGELFF
>TRBJ2-3|TRBV6-6
CASSPSGPTDTQYF
>TRBJ1-2|TRBV6-2/TRBV6-3
CASSPNKGAGYTF
>TRBJ1-4|TRBV11-2
CASSLPQAVYNEKLFF
>TRBJ2-1|TRBV20-1
CSLAGGPVEQFF
>TRBJ2-5|TRBV6-5
CASSPGPGRTTQYF
>TRBJ2-5|TRBV9
CASSVAGETQYF
>TRBJ2-2|TRBV30
CAWSLGRLNTGELFF
>TRBJ2-7|TRBV4-2
CASSQAGEQYF
>TRBJ1-5|TRBV7-2
CASSIDYDETQHF
>TRBJ2-2|TRBV6-2/TRBV6-3
CASSHSTGELFF
>TRBJ1-2|TRBV4-1
CASSQRQGSYGYTF
>TRBJ2-5|TRBV6-1
CASKLQVQETQYF
>TRBJ2-3|TRBV7-8
CASSSGQGGHTQYF
>TRBJ1-3|TRBV20-1
CSARGPSGNTIYF
>TRBJ1-3|TRBV5-8
CASRGQRGHYGNTIYF
>TRBJ2-7|TRBV12-3/TRBV12-4
CASSNSSYEQYF
>TRBJ1-1|TRBV11-2
CASSTWTGMNTEAFF
>TRBJ1-3|TRBV6-5
CASSWDTSGNTIYF
>TRBJ1-5|TRBV3-1
CASSQDEFGRSNQPQRF
>TRBJ2-5|TRBV5-1
CASSSGPGKDTQYF
>TRBJ2-1|TRBV12-3/TRBV12-4
CASSFATGMGEQFF
>TRBJ1-5|TRBV27
CASSSRTENQPQHF
>TRBJ2-5|TRBV7-9
CAGSLGETQYF
>TRBJ1-6|TRBV2
CASSKDTKGSPLHF
>TRBJ1-2|TRBV5-4
CASSSGGGLNYGYTF
>TRBJ1-3|TRBV30
CAWSGAVSGNTIYF
>TRBJ1-3|TRBV11-2
CASSLGGQYSGNTIYF
>TRBJ2-5|TRBV7-9
CASSPQGRDQPQYF
>TRBJ2-7|TRBV20-1
CSASSHASGKAEQYF
>TRBJ2-3|TRBV20-1
CSASKGSTDTQYF
>TRBJ2-7|TRBV15
CPTSGGFYEQYF
>TRBJ2-7|TRBV7-9
CASSSTAGGPTVEQYF
>TRBJ1-4|TRBV7-9
CASSSGYGGSTNEKLFF
>TRBJ2-2|TRBV27
CASSLNTGELFF
>TRBJ2-5|TRBV25-1
CASSEFSRASGRRSAQYF
>TRBJ2-6|TRBV29-1
CSVLRSGANVLTF
>TRBJ2-6|TRBV10-3
CAISESVTGGSGANVLTF
>TRBJ2-2|TRBV4-3
CASGQDFRGNTGELLF
>TRBJ1-4|TRBV9
CASSVRDRRNEKLFF
>TRBJ1-1|TRBV5-1
CASSLGPDRETEAFF
>TRBJ2-3|TRBV7-3
CASSLSADTQYF
>TRBJ2-2|TRBV4-1
CASMAGGGLFF
>TRBJ2-5|TRBV18
CASSRDGGVEAQYF
>TRBJ1-5|TRBV19
CASMGAHQPQHF
>TRBJ2-1|TRBV10-2
CASSVASGPYNEQFF
>TRBJ2-3|TRBV19
CASSIPATDTQYF